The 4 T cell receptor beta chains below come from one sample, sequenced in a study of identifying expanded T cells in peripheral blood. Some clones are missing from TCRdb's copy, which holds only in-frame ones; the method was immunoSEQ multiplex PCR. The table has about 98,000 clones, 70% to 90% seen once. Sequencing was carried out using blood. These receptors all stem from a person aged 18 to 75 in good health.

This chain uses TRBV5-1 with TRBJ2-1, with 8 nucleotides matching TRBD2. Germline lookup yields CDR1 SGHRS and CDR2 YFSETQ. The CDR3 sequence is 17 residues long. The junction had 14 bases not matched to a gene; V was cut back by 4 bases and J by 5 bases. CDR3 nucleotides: TGCGCCAGCAGCCCCCTGGTCCAGCGGGGGACACACAATGAGCAGTTCTTC. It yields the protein CASSPLVQRGTHNEQFF.

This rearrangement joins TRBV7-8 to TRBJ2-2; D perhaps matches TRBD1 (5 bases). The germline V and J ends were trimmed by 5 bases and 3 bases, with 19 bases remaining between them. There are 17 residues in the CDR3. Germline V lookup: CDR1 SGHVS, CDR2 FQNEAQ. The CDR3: CASSLIGHPVDTGELFF. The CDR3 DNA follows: TGTGCCAGCAGCCTAATCGGACACCCAGTTGACACCGGGGAGCTGTTTTTT.

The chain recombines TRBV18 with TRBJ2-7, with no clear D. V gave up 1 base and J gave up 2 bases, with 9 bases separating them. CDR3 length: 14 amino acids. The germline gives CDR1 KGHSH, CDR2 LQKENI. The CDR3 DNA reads TGTGCCAGCTCACCACGATATAGTACCTACGAGCAGTACTTC. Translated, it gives CASSPRYSTYEQYF.

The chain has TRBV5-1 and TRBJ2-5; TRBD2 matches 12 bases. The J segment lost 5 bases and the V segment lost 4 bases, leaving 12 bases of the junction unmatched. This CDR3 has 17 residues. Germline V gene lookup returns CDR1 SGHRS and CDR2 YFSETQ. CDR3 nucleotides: TGCGCCAGCAGCCCTGGACTAGCGGGGTCATATAAGGAGACCCAGTACTTC. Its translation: CASSPGLAGSYKETQYF.